The source of this T cell receptor beta chain is a study of T cell repertoires in cytomegalovirus infection. As for the study in general: Public TCR beta signatures were indicative of both CMV infection and a matching HLA type. Study-level results: CMV carriers with the relevant HLA were identified by cumulative public TCR beta family frequency. Ex vivo, HLA-C-restricted CMV-specific TCR beta clonotypes prevailed over the rest of the response.

From the reads, TCRdb called clonotypes with MiXCR, one entry per CDR3 protein. In the table there are 110,000 or so distinct CDR3 sequences, 30% to 35% of which are singletons. This clonotype was seen repeatedly, ten times or more. The antigen is undetermined. The CDR3 covers 15 residues. V shed 5 bases and J 8 bases; nucleotides not matched to a gene: 9. CDR1 and CDR2 (germline): SGHTA, FQGNSA. This material consisted of CD8+ T cells from cultured PBMCs, taken from culture after CMV antigen stimulation. The V gene is TRBV7-2, the J gene TRBJ2-3; 11 nucleotides agree with TRBD2. This TCR derives from a human donor in good health (CMV status not recorded). Some clones in this sample may be carry-over from other donors' samples. CDR3 bases: TGTGCCAGCAGCCCCCTAGCGGGGGGAGGGGTTACGCAGTATTTT. The encoded protein is CASSPLAGGGVTQYF.